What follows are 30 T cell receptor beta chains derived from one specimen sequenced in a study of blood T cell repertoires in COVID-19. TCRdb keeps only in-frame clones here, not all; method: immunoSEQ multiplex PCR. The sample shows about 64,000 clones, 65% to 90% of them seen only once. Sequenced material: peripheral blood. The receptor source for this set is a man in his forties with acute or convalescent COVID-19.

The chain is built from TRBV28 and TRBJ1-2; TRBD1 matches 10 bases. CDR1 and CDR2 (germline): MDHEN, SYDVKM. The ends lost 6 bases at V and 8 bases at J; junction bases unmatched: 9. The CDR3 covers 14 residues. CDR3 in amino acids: CASSPGDRGGGYTF. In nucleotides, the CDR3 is TGTGCCAGCAGCCCGGGGGACAGGGGAGGCGGCTACACCTTC.

CDR3 DNA: TGCGCCAGCAGCTTGGGGACTTCGAACACTGAAGCTTTCTTT. It encodes CASSLGTSNTEAFF. The chain links TRBV5-1 to TRBJ1-1; no clear D. Germline-derived CDR1 and CDR2 are SGHRS and YFSETQ. Trimming left V 0 bases short and J 1 base short, with 7 bases between. The CDR3 has 14 residues.

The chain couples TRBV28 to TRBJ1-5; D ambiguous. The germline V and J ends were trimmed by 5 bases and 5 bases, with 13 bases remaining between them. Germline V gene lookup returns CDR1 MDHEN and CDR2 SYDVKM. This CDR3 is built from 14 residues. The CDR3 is CASSLEVSDQPQHF. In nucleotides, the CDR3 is TGTGCCAGCAGTCTGGAGGTGAGCGATCAGCCCCAGCATTTT.

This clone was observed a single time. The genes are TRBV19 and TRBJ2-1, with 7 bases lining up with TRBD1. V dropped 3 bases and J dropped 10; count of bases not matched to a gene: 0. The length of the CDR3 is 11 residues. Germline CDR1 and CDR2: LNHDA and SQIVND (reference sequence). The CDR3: CASSMGQEQFF. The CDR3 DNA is TGTGCCAGTAGTATGGGACAGGAGCAGTTCTTC.

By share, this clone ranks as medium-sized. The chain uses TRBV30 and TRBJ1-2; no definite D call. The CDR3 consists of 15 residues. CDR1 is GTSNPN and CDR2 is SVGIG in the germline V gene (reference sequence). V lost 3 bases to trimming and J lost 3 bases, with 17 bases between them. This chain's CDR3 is CAWSLEAVGDYGYTF. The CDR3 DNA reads TGTGCCTGGAGCCTCGAGGCAGTAGGTGACTATGGCTACACCTTC.

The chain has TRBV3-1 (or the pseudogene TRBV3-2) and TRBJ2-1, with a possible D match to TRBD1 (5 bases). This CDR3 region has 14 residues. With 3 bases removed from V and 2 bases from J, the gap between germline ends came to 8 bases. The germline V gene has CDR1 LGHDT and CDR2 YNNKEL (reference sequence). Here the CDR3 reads CASSHWGAYNEQFF. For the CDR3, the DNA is TGTGCCAGCAGCCACTGGGGCGCCTACAATGAGCAGTTCTTC.

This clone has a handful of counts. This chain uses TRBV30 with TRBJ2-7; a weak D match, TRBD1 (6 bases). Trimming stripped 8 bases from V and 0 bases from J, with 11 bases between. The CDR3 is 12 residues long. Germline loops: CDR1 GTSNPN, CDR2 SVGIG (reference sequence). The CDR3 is CALGATSYEQYF. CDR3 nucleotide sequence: TGTGCCCTGGGGGCCACCTCCTACGAGCAGTACTTC.

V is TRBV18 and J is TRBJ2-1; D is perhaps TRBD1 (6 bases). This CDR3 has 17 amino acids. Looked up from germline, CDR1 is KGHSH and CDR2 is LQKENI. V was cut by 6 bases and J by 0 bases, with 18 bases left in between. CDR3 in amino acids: CASSQTLDRNSYNEQFF. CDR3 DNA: TGTGCCAGCTCCCAAACCCTAGACAGGAACTCCTACAATGAGCAGTTCTTC.

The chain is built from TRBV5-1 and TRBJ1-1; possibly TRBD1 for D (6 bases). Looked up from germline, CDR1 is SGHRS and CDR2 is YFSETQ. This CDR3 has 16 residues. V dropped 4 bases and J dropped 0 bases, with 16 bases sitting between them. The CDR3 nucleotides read TGCGCCAGCAGCCCGGGACAAGGTAAAATGAACACTGAAGCTTTCTTT. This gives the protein CASSPGQGKMNTEAFF.

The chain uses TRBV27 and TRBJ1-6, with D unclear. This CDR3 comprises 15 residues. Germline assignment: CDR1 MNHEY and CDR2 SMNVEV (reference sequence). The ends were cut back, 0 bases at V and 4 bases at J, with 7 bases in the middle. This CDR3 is CASSLSYRYNSPLHF. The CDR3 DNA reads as TGTGCCAGCAGTTTATCCTACAGATATAATTCACCCCTCCACTTT.

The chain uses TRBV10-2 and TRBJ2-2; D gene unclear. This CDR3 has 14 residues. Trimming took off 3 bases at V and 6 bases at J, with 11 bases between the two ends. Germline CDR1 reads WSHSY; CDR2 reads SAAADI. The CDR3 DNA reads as TGCGCCAGCAGTGACATGAGGATGCCCGGGGAGCTGTTTTTT. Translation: CASSDMRMPGELFF.

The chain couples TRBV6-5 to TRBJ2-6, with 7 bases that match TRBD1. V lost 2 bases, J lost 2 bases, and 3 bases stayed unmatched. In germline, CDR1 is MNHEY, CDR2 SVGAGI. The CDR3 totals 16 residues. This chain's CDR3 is CASSYRDSPGANVLTF. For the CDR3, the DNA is TGTGCCAGCAGTTACAGGGACAGCCCTGGGGCCAACGTCCTGACTTTC.

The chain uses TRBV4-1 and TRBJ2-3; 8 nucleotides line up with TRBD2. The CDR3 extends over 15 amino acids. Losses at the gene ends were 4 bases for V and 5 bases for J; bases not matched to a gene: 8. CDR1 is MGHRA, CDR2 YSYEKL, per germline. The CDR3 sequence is CASSLIAGGVDTQYF. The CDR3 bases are TGCGCCAGCAGCCTTATCGCGGGGGGCGTAGATACGCAGTATTTT.

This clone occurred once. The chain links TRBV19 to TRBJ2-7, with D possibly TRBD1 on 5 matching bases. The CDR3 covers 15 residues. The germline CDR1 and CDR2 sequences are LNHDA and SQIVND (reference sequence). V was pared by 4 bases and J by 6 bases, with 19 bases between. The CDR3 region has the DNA TGTGCCAGTAGTACAGGGAATGTGGGTATATCCGAGCAGTACTTC. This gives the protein CASSTGNVGISEQYF.

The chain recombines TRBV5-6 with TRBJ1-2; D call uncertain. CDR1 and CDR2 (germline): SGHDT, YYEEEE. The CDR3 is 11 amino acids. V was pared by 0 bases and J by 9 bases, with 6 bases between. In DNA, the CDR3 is TGTGCCAGCAGCTTGGGGGAGAGCTACACCTTC. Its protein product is CASSLGESYTF.

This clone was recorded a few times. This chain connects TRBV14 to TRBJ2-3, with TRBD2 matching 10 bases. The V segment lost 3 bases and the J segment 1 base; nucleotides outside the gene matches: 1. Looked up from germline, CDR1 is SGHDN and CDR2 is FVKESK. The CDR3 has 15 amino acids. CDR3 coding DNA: TGTGCCAGCAGCCACGGACTAGCGGGCACAGATACGCAGTATTTT. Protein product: CASSHGLAGTDTQYF.

The CDR3 bases are TGTGCCATCAGTGACCCCCCCCGGGGGATCTACGAGCAGTACTTC. This codes for CAISDPPRGIYEQYF. V and J are TRBV10-3 and TRBJ2-7; D perhaps matches TRBD2 (6 bases). The CDR3 is 15 residues long. The V and J ends lost 3 bases and 3 bases respectively, with 15 bases between them. Germline CDR1 ENHRY, CDR2 SYGVKD.

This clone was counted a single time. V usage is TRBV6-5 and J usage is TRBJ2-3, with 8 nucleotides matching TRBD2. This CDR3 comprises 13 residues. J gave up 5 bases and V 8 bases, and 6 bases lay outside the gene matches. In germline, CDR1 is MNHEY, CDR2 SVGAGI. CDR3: CASVPSGLDTQYF. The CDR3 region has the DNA TGTGCCAGCGTTCCTAGCGGGTTAGATACGCAGTATTTT.

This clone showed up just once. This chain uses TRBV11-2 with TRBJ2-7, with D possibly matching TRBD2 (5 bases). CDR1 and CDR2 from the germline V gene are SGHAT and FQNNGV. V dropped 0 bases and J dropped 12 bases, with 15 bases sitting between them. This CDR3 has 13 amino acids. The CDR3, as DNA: TGTGCCAGCAGCTTAGAACGGTGGGGAGTTCTGTACTTC. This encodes CASSLERWGVLYF.

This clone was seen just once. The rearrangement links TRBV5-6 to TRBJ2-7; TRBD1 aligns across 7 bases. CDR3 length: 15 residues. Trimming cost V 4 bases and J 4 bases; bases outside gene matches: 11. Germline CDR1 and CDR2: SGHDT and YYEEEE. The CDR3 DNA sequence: TGTGCCAGCAGCCCGGGACAGCTCTTGGGGTACGAGCAGTACTTC. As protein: CASSPGQLLGYEQYF. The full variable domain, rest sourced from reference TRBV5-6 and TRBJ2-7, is DAGVTQSPTHLIKTRGQQVTLRCSPKSGHDTVSWYQQALGQGPQFIFQYYEEEERQRGNFPDRFSGHQFPNYSSELNVNALLLGDSALYLCASSPGQLLGYEQYFGPGTRLTVT.

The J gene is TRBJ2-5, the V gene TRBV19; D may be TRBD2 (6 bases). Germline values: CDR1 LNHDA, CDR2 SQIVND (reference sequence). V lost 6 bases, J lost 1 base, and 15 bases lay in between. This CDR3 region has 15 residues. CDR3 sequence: CASSPPGGFQETQYF. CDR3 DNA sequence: TGTGCCAGTAGCCCTCCCGGGGGATTCCAAGAGACCCAGTACTTC.

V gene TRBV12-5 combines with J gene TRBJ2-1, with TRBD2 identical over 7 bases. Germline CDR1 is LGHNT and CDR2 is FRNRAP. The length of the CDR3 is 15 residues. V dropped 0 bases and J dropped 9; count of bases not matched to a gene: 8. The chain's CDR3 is CASGLVHEGGSEQFF. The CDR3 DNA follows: TGTGCTAGTGGTTTGGTACATGAGGGAGGGAGTGAGCAGTTCTTC.

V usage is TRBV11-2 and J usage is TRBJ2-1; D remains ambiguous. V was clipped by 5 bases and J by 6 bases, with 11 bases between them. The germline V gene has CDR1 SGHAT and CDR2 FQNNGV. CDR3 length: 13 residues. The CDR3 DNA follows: TGTGCCAGCAGCCCAGGTAGTTCCAATGAGCAGTTCTTC. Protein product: CASSPGSSNEQFF. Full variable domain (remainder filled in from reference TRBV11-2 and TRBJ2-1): EAGVAQSPRYKIIEKRQSVAFWCNPISGHATLYWYQQILGQGPKLLIQFQNNGVVDDSQLPKDRFSAERLKGVDSTLKIQPAKLEDSAVYLCASSPGSSNEQFFGPGTRLTVL.

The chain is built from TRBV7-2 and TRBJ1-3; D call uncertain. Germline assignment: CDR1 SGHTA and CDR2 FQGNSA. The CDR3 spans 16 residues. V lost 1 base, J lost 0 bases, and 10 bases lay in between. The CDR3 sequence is CASSLDRGSSGNTIYF. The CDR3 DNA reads TGTGCCAGCAGCTTAGATCGAGGAAGCTCTGGAAACACCATATATTTT.

This CDR3 reads CASSSDIQGQPQHF. The CDR3 region has the DNA TGTGCCAGCAGTTCGGACATCCAGGGGCAGCCCCAGCATTTT. The chain joins TRBV27 to TRBJ1-5; TRBD1 is a possible D gene (6 bases). The CDR3 extends over 14 amino acids. Between the trimmed V and J ends, which lost 4 bases and 7 bases, there was a span of 14 bases. Germline V CDR1 and CDR2: MNHEY, SMNVEV (reference sequence).

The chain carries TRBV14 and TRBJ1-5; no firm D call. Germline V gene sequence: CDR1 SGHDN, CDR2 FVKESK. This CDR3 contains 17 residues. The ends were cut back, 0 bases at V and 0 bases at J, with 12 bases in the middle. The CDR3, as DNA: TGTGCCAGCAGCCAAGATCACCAGGATTATAGCAATCAGCCCCAGCATTTT. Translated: CASSQDHQDYSNQPQHF.

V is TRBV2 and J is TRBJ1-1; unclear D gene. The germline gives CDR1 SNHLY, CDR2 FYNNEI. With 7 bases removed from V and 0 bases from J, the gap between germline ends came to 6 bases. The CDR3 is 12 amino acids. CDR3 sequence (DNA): TGTGCCAGCACCAGATTGAACACTGAAGCTTTCTTT. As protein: CASTRLNTEAFF.

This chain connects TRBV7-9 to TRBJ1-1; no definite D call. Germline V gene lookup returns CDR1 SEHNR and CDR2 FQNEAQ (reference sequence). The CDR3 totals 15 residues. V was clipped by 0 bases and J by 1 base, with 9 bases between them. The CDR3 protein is CASSLANRGNTEAFF. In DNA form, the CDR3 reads TGTGCCAGCAGCTTAGCAAATCGAGGGAACACTGAAGCTTTCTTT. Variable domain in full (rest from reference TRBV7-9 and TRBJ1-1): DTGVSQNPRHKITKRGQNVTFRCDPISEHNRLYWYRQTLGQGPEFLTYFQNEAQLEKSRLLSDRFSAERPKGSFSTLEIQRTEQGDSAMYLCASSLANRGNTEAFFGQGTRLTVV.

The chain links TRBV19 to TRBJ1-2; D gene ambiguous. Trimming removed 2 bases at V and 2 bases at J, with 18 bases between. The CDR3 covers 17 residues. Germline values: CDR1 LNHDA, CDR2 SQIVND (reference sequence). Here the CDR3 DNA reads TGTGCCAGTAGTATAAGATCCCCAGGCTCCGCGAACTATGGCTACACCTTC. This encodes CASSIRSPGSANYGYTF.

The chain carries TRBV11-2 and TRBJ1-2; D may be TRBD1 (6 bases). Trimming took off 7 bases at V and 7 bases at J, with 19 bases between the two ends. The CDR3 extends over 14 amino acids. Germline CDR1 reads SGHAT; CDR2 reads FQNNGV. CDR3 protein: CASTSQGSALGYTF. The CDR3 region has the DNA TGTGCCAGCACCTCACAGGGTTCAGCCCTTGGCTACACCTTC.